This TCR beta chain was captured by sequencing in a study of blood T cells in healthy people across ages. A second PCR of 7 to 11 cycles used a sample-barcoded 5' primer and a J-beta primer mix. TCRdb redid the calling of the 5' RACE reads with MiXCR, one entry per CDR3 protein. This table has 1.5 million to 2 million distinct CDR3 sequences, about 50% appearing once. V was shortened by 2 bases and J by 5 bases, with 2 bases between the two germline ends. CDR3 length: 12 amino acids. CDR1 and CDR2 from the germline V gene are SGHDT and YYEEEE. What was sequenced was blood. This chain joins TRBV5-6 and TRBJ2-6; unclear D gene. The receptor was derived from a woman aged 40 to 50 in good health. CDR3 amino acids: CASSFWANVLTF. The CDR3 nucleotides are TGTGCCAGCAGCTTCTGGGCCAACGTCCTGACTTTC.